Shown below are 6 T cell receptor beta chains from a single sample sequenced in a study of CD8 T cells in Susac syndrome. Random hexamers were used to reverse transcribe an amount of roughly 0.45 to 1 ug RNA. MiXCR, run by TCRdb on the immunoSEQ multiplex PCR reads, gives a single entry per CDR3 protein. The table has about 180,000 distinct CDR3 sequences, 90% to 96% seen once. The material sequenced was CD4+ T cells from PBMCs. These receptors were collected from a human donor with multiple sclerosis.

The chain has TRBV28 and TRBJ2-3, with TRBD2 matching over 8 bases. This CDR3 has 15 residues. Germline loops: CDR1 MDHEN, CDR2 SYDVKM. V dropped 7 bases and J dropped 1; count of bases not matched to a gene: 7. In nucleotides, the CDR3 is TGTGCCAGCATCTCGGGGGGGCTGGGCACAGATACGCAGTATTTT. Its protein product is CASISGGLGTDTQYF.

The count of this clonotype is one. This chain links TRBV29-1 with TRBJ1-1, with TRBD1 as a possible D gene (6 bases). Germline values: CDR1 SQVTM, CDR2 ANQGSEA. Trimming took 4 bases from V and 0 from J, leaving 12 bases between them. The CDR3 contains 14 residues. CDR3 protein: CSVGGGQMNTEAFF. The CDR3 bases are TGCAGCGTTGGCGGGGGCCAAATGAACACTGAAGCTTTCTTT.

The count of this clonotype is one. The gene calls are TRBV28 and TRBJ2-1; 10 bases agree with TRBD1. Germline CDR1 is MDHEN and CDR2 is SYDVKM. V dropped 9 bases and J dropped 10; count of bases not matched to a gene: 9. This CDR3 has 13 residues. CDR3: CASSGQGTGEQFF. In nucleotides, the CDR3 is TGTGCCAGTTCGGGACAGGGGACAGGGGAGCAGTTCTTC. The full variable domain, in which reference TRBV28 and TRBJ2-1 provide the parts outside the CDR3, is DVKVTQSSRYLVKRTGEKVFLECVQDMDHENMFWYRQDPGLGLRLIYFSYDVKMKEKGDIPEGYSVSREKKERFSLILESASTNQTSMYLCASSGQGTGEQFFGPGTRLTVL.

This clonotype was observed once. The gene calls are TRBV20-1 and TRBJ1-2; D gene uncertain. The CDR3 has 12 residues. V lost 3 bases to trimming and J lost 4 bases, with 9 bases between them. CDR1 is DFQATT, CDR2 SNEGSKA, per germline (reference sequence). The CDR3, as DNA: TGCAGTGCTAGGCAGGACCTCTATGGCTACACCTTC. Translating it yields CSARQDLYGYTF.

This chain uses TRBV20-1 with TRBJ1-2; tentative D call: TRBD1 (5 bases). The V and J ends lost 6 bases and 0 bases respectively, with 17 bases between them. There are 15 residues in the CDR3. Germline V gives CDR1 DFQATT, CDR2 SNEGSKA (reference sequence). The CDR3, as DNA: TGCAGTGCCAGCCCCCGGTCGACAGCTAACTATGGCTACACCTTC. Encoded protein: CSASPRSTANYGYTF.

The CDR3 is CASSYPRTGGNQPQHF. The DNA for the CDR3 is TGTGCCAGCAGTTACCCGAGGACGGGCGGCAATCAGCCCCAGCATTTT. The genes are TRBV6-2 or TRBV6-3 and TRBJ1-5, with D unresolved. This CDR3 has 16 residues. Germline CDR1 reads MNHEY; CDR2 reads SVGEGT. Trimming took 2 bases from V and 2 from J, leaving 13 bases between them.